This T cell receptor beta chain was retrieved from a study of breast tumors, draining lymph nodes, adjacent tissues. The CDR3 spans 13 residues. From germline, CDR1 is SGHAT and CDR2 FQNNGV. The V end lost 4 bases, the J end lost 5 bases, and 11 bases lay between the germline ends. TCRdb redid the calling of the multiplex PCR reads with MiXCR, one entry per CDR3 protein. Counted here are some 100,000 distinct CDR3 sequences, over 20% occurring once; the ten biggest clones make up around 1.3%. The table lists this clonotype with many counts. As yet, its antigen is unknown. Study results and limitations: Luminal-like breast cancer showed significantly higher tumor–nontumor repertoire similarity than basal-like.

Breast cancer patients provided tissue from their axillary draining lymph nodes. This sequence originates from a female donor with breast cancer. Some clones in this sample may be carry-over from other donors' samples. The rearrangement links TRBV11-2 to TRBJ1-2; D possibly corresponds to TRBD1 (5 bases). The source material was axillary lymph node tissue. CDR3 in amino acids: CASSSQGKYGYTF. The CDR3 region has the DNA TGTGCCAGCAGCTCGCAGGGAAAGTATGGCTACACCTTC.